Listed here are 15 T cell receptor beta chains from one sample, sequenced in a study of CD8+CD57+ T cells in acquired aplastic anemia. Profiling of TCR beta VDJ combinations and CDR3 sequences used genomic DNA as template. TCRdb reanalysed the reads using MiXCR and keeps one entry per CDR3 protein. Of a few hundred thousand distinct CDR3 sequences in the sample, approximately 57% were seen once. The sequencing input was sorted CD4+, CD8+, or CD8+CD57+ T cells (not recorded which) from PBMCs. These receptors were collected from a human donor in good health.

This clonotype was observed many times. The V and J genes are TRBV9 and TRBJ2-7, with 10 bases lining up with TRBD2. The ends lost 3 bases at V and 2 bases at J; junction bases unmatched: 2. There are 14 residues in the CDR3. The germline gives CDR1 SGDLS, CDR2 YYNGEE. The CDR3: CASSGTSGTYEQYF. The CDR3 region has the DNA TGTGCCAGCAGCGGAACTAGCGGGACCTACGAGCAGTACTTC. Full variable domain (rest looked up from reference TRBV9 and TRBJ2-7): DSGVTQTPKHLITATGQRVTLRCSPRSGDLSVYWYQQSLDQGLQFLIQYYNGEERAKGNILERFSAQQFPDLHSELNLSSLELGDSALYFCASSGTSGTYEQYFGPGTRLTVT.

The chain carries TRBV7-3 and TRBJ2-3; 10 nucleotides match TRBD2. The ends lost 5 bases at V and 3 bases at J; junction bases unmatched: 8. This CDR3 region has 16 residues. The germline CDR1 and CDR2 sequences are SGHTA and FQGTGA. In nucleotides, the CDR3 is TGTGCCAGCAGCACACTAGCGGGGAGTGTTACAGATACGCAGTATTTT. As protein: CASSTLAGSVTDTQYF.

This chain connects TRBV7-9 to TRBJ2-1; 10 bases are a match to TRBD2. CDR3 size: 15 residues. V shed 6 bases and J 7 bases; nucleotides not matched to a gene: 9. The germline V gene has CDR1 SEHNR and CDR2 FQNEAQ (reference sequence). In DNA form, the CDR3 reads TGTGCCAGCAGGCCGGTACTAGCGGGAAGGAATGAGCAGTTCTTC. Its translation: CASRPVLAGRNEQFF.

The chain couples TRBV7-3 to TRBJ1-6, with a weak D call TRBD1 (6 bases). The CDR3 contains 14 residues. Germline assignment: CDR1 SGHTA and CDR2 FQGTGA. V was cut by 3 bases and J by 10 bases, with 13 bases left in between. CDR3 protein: CASSLGQGESPLHF. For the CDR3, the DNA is TGTGCCAGCAGCTTGGGACAAGGTGAATCACCCCTCCACTTT.

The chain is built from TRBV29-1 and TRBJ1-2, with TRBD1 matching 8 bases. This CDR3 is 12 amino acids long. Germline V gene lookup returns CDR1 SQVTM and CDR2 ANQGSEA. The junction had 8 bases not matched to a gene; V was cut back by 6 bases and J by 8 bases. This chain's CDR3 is CSVSGGEWGYTF. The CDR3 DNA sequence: TGCAGCGTCTCAGGGGGCGAGTGGGGCTACACCTTC.

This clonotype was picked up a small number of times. CDR3 sequence reads: CASSPDTRGGYTF. DNA for the CDR3: TGTGCCAGCAGCCCAGACACCAGGGGTGGCTACACCTTC. V and J are TRBV9 and TRBJ1-2; possibly TRBD1 for D (6 bases). V lost 4 bases, J lost 7 bases, and 14 bases lay in between. Germline V CDR1 and CDR2: SGDLS, YYNGEE. The CDR3 extends over 13 amino acids.

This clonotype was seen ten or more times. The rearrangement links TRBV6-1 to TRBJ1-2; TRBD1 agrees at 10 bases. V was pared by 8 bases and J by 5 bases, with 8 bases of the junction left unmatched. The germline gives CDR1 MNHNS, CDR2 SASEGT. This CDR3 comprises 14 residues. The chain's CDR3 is CASLARDRGYGYTF. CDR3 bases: TGTGCCAGCCTCGCCCGGGACAGGGGTTATGGCTACACCTTC.

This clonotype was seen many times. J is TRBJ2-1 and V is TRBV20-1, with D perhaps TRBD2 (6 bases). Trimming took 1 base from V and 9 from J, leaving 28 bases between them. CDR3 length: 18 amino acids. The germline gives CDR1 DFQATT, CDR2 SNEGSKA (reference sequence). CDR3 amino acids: CSARVGPSGDAGSGEQFF. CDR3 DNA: TGCAGTGCTAGAGTGGGGCCTTCTGGGGATGCGGGAAGTGGTGAGCAGTTCTTC.

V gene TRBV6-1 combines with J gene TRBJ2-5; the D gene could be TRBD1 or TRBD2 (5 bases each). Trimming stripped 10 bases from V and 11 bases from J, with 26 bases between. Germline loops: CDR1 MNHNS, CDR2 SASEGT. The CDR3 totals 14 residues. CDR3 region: CATHEGTDILTQYF. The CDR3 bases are TGTGCCACCCACGAAGGGACGGACATACTTACGCAGTACTTC.

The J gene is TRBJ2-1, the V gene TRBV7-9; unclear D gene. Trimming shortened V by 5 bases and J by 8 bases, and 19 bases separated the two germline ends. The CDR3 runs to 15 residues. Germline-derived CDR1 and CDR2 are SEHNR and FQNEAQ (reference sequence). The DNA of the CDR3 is TGTGCCAGCAGCCACTCCCCCACGGGCGCCGATGAGCAGTTCTTC. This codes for CASSHSPTGADEQFF.

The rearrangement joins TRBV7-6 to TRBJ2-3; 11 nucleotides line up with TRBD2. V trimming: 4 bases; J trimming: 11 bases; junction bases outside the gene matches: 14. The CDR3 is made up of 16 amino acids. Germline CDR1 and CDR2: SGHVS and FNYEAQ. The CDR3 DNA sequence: TGTGCCAGCAGCTCCATGACTAGCGGGGACAACAATGAGCAGTATTTT. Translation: CASSSMTSGDNNEQYF.

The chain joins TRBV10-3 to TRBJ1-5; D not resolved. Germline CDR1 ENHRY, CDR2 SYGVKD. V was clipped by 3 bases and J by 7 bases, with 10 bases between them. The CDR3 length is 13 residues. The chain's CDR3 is CAISEGLGQPQHF. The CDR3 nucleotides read TGTGCCATCAGTGAAGGCTTGGGGCAGCCCCAGCATTTT.

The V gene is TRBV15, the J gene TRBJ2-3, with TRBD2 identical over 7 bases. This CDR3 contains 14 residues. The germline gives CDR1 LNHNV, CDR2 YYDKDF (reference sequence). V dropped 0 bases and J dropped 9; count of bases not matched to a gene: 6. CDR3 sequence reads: CATSRDEGGATQYF. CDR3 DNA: TGTGCCACCAGCAGAGATGAGGGAGGGGCCACGCAGTATTTT.

The CDR3 nucleotides read TGTGCCACCAGCAGAGTTAGCGGGAGAGCTATCGAGCAGTACTTC. Translation gives CATSRVSGRAIEQYF. The chain combines TRBV15 with TRBJ2-7; 9 bases are shared with TRBD2. This CDR3 is built from 15 residues. V was pared by 1 base and J by 6 bases, with 7 bases of the junction left unmatched. Per the germline V gene, CDR1 is LNHNV and CDR2 is YYDKDF (reference sequence).

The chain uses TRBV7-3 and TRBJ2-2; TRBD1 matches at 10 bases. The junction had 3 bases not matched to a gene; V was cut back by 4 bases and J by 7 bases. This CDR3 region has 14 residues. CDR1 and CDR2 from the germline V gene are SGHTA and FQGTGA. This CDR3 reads CASSSTGGGGELFF. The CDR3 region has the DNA TGTGCCAGCAGCTCGACAGGGGGCGGCGGGGAGCTGTTTTTT.